Described below is a single TCR beta chain sequence and its context. Its specificity is not known. The data are from a study of blood T cells in healthy people across ages. Findings and limits, study-wide: Because sorting was not performed, PBMCs prevented conclusive naive versus antigen-experienced comparison.

The authors drew roughly 9.8 milliliters of peripheral blood from each donor. Each sample yielded at least 5.5 micrograms of PBMC total RNA. Using a J-beta primer mix together with a sample-barcoded 5' primer, a second PCR was run for about 7 to 12 cycles. TCRdb recomputed calls from the 5' RACE reads with MiXCR, one row per CDR3 protein. The sample contains about 640,000 distinct CDR3 sequences, 58% of which appear only once. This receptor was obtained from a man aged 55 to 69 in good health. The source material was blood.

CDR3 protein: CSARGGGGKETQYF. The CDR3 nucleotides read TGCAGTGCTAGGGGGGGCGGGGGAAAAGAGACCCAGTACTTC. The chain has TRBV20-1 and TRBJ2-5, with a weak D call TRBD2 (7 bases). Trimming cost V 3 bases and J 3 bases, with 14 bases left between them. This CDR3 region has 14 residues. Germline V gene sequence: CDR1 DFQATT, CDR2 SNEGSKA (reference sequence).